This T cell receptor (beta chain) was identified in a study of CD8+CD57+ T cells in acquired aplastic anemia. Study-level information: The sorted CD4+ and CD8+ cells yielded an average roughly 3 ug of DNA.

Genomic DNA served as template for TCR beta VDJ and CDR3 profiling. A single record per CDR3 protein comes from TCRdb applying MiXCR to the reads. The sample records 200,000 to 300,000 distinct CDR3 sequences, about 80% being singletons. A word on this clonotype: Because it lacks the conserved phenylalanine or tryptophan at the end, this CDR3 is likely a read error. The limits of the CDR3 on the DNA are not certain, so only TCRdb's listed CDR3 is given.

The CDR3 extends over 13 residues, inclusive of both ends. CDR1 and CDR2 from the germline V gene are SEHNR and FQNEAQ (reference sequence). Patients who underwent sequencing had shown CD8+CD57+ cell expansion by flow cytometry. The source material was sorted CD4+, CD8+, or CD8+CD57+ T cells (not recorded which) from PBMCs. The sequence was collected from a human donor with aplastic anemia. This chain joins TRBV7-9 and TRBJ1-1. The CDR3 spells CASSQEGLAGNYE.